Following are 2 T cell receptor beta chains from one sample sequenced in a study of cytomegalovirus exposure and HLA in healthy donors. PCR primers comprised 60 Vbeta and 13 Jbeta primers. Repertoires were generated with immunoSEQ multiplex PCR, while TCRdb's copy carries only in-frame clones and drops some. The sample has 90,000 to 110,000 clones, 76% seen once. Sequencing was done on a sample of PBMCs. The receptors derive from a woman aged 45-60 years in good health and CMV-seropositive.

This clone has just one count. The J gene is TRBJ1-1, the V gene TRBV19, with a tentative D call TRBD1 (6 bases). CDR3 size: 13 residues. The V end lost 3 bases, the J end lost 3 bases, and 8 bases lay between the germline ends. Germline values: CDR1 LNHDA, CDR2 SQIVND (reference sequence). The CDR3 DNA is TGTGCCAGTAGTATGCAGGGGCACACTGAAGCTTTCTTT. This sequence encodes CASSMQGHTEAFF.

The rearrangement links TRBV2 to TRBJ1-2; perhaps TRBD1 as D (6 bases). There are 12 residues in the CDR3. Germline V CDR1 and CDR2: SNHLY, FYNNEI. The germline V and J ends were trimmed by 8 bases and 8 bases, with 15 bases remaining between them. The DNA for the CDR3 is TGTGCCAGCTGGGGGGGCGCGGGCGGCTACACCTTC. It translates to CASWGGAGGYTF.